These 12 T cell receptor beta chains were all obtained from the same sample, sequenced in a study of identical twins. TCRdb fed the 5' RACE reads into MiXCR, producing one record per CDR3 protein. This table holds around 680,000 distinct CDR3 sequences, 8.5% to 9% found once. These data were also reused for a study on yellow fever vaccine responses in identical twins.

Sample: PBMCs. The receptors were sampled from a young woman in good health.

This clonotype has only a few counts. The gene calls are TRBV6-2 or TRBV6-3 and TRBJ2-1; 7 bases map to TRBD1. CDR1 is MNHEY, CDR2 SVGEGT, per germline. The CDR3 extends over 16 amino acids. V was clipped by 6 bases and J by 0 bases; unmatched bases: 8. The CDR3 coding sequence is TGTGCCAGCAGAGGGTTACGGGACAGCTCCTACAATGAGCAGTTCTTC. This encodes CASRGLRDSSYNEQFF.

This clonotype was counted many times. V and J are TRBV4-1 and TRBJ2-7; TRBD2 might be the D (7 bases). There are 14 residues in the CDR3. Per germline, CDR1 MGHRA and CDR2 YSYEKL. The V gene lost 1 base and the J gene lost 4 bases, with 11 bases spanning the gap. The CDR3 coding sequence is TGCGCCAGCAGCCAAGCGCGGGGGCGGTACGAGCAGTACTTC. As protein: CASSQARGRYEQYF.

This clonotype was counted ten times or more. V and J are TRBV29-1 and TRBJ2-7, with unresolved D. The CDR3 runs 14 residues. Trimming shortened V by 4 bases and J by 1 base, and 14 bases separated the two germline ends. Germline V gene data show CDR1 as SQVTM and CDR2 as ANQGSEA. CDR3 sequence reads: CSVAGIWPSYEQYF. In DNA, the CDR3 is TGCAGCGTTGCTGGGATTTGGCCTTCCTACGAGCAGTACTTC.

A note on this clonotype: The limits of the CDR3 on the DNA are not certain, so only TCRdb's listed CDR3 is given. The chain has TRBV20-1 and TRBJ2-2. CDR1 and CDR2 from the germline V gene are DFQATT and SNEGSKA (reference sequence). The CDR3 is 14 residues long, ends included. The CDR3 sequence is CSARALAAGELFFF.

This clonotype was recorded a few times. V is TRBV4-3 and J is TRBJ2-7, with D perhaps TRBD1 (6 bases). The CDR3 totals 16 residues. Germline CDR1 LGHNA, CDR2 YSLEER. The germline V and J ends were trimmed by 1 base and 3 bases, with 16 bases remaining between them. The CDR3 here is CASSQGSAGEGYEQYF. As DNA, the CDR3 is TGCGCCAGCAGCCAAGGCTCTGCAGGGGAAGGCTACGAGCAGTACTTC.

The rearrangement uses TRBV5-1 and TRBJ2-2; D remains unclear. This CDR3 spans 15 amino acids. Looked up from germline, CDR1 is SGHRS and CDR2 is YFSETQ. Trimming cost V 4 bases and J 3 bases, with 13 bases left between them. CDR3 coding DNA: TGCGCCAGCAGCAAAATCACGGGTGACACCGGGGAGCTGTTTTTT. Translation: CASSKITGDTGELFF.

About this clonotype: A junction boundary mismatches the germline segment, possibly from a read error. The V call is TRBV9, the J call TRBJ1-3; unclear D gene. The CDR3 totals 15 residues. Germline CDR1 SGDLS, CDR2 YYNGEE. The CDR3 protein is CASSVDRAGGNTIHF. CDR3 bases: TGTGCCAGCAGCGTGGATCGGGCAGGTGGAAACACCATACATTTT.

V is TRBV5-1 and J is TRBJ2-7, with 7 bases that match TRBD1. The CDR3 loop spans 14 amino acids. J gave up 4 bases and V 2 bases, and 6 bases lay outside the gene matches. Germline values: CDR1 SGHRS, CDR2 YFSETQ. The CDR3 DNA sequence: TGCGCCAGCAGCTTAGTGAAGGGGGCTTACGAGCAGTACTTC. Translation gives CASSLVKGAYEQYF.

The chain uses TRBV7-9 and TRBJ2-2; TRBD1 is a possible D gene (6 bases). Trimming shortened V by 2 bases and J by 6 bases, and 10 bases separated the two germline ends. Germline V gene data show CDR1 as SEHNR and CDR2 as FQNEAQ (reference sequence). The CDR3 sequence is 14 residues long. The CDR3, as DNA: TGTGCCAGCAGCTTATACAGGGTCCCCGGGGAGCTGTTTTTT. Amino acids: CASSLYRVPGELFF. The full variable domain, completed using reference TRBV7-9 and TRBJ2-2, is DTGVSQNPRHKITKRGQNVTFRCDPISEHNRLYWYRQTLGQGPEFLTYFQNEAQLEKSRLLSDRFSAERPKGSFSTLEIQRTEQGDSAMYLCASSLYRVPGELFFGEGSRLTVL.

This clonotype came up a few times. The chain joins TRBV12-3 or TRBV12-4 to TRBJ2-7, with D possibly TRBD2 on 6 matching bases. The CDR3 spans 13 residues. Trimming cost V 5 bases and J 3 bases, with 11 bases left between them. Here the CDR3 reads CASSRLDYYEQYF. Written as DNA, the CDR3 is TGTGCCAGCAGTCGACTAGATTACTACGAGCAGTACTTC.

There are a few counts of this clonotype. The chain has TRBV6-6 and TRBJ1-1; tentative D call: TRBD1 (5 bases). Per germline, CDR1 MNHNY and CDR2 SVGAGI (reference sequence). CDR3 size: 13 residues. With 4 bases removed from V and 11 bases from J, the gap between germline ends came to 17 bases. The CDR3 reads CASSSSGPNEAFF. CDR3 DNA: TGTGCCAGCAGTTCCTCGGGGCCCAATGAGGCTTTCTTT.

This clonotype showed up many times. This chain uses TRBV9 with TRBJ2-7; perhaps TRBD2 as D (6 bases). The CDR3 is 14 residues long. Trimming removed 0 bases at V and 5 bases at J, with 12 bases between. Germline assignment: CDR1 SGDLS and CDR2 YYNGEE. CDR3 coding DNA: TGTGCCAGCAGCGTAGACGGGAGAGTGGACGAGCAGTACTTC. This gives the protein CASSVDGRVDEQYF. Full variable domain (outside the CDR3, taken from reference TRBV9 and TRBJ2-7): DSGVTQTPKHLITATGQRVTLRCSPRSGDLSVYWYQQSLDQGLQFLIQYYNGEERAKGNILERFSAQQFPDLHSELNLSSLELGDSALYFCASSVDGRVDEQYFGPGTRLTVT.